This T cell receptor beta chain is from a study of OX40 agonist ivuxolimab in advanced cancers. Across the whole study: An anti-OX40 (CD134) antibody with agonistic activity, ivuxolimab, was administered to patients. Three patients showed partial responses: one hepatocellular carcinoma and two cutaneous melanoma cases. Intravenous ivuxolimab was administered to patients every 2 weeks at 0.01 to 10 mg/kg.

Details on this clone: Its antigen is not identified.

Per germline, CDR1 SGHTA and CDR2 FQGNSA. This CDR3 spans 11 amino acids. V lost 6 bases, J lost 1 base, and 2 bases lay in between. The protocol was immunoSEQ multiplex PCR, while the TCRdb copy is restricted to in-frame clones and leaves out a portion. The data contain roughly 20,000 clones, 80% to 90% of them singletons. Study conclusions and caveats: Normalized T-cell clonal expansion was also low in a subset of nonresponders.

This TCR was recovered from an adult with an advanced solid tumor such as melanoma, head and neck, liver or kidney cancer. V and J are TRBV7-2 and TRBJ2-3; D uncertain. The sample consisted of CD4+ or CD8+ T cells sorted from blood, taken in a trial of the OX40 agonist ivuxolimab. The CDR3 DNA follows: TGTGCCAGCAGACGCACAGATACGCAGTATTTT. Protein: CASRRTDTQYF. Full variable domain (outside the CDR3, taken from reference TRBV7-2 and TRBJ2-3): GAGVSQSPSNKVTEKGKDVELRCDPISGHTALYWYRQSLGQGLEFLIYFQGNSAPDKSGLPSDRFSAERTGGSVSTLTIQRTQQEDSAVYLCASRRTDTQYFGPGTRLTVL.